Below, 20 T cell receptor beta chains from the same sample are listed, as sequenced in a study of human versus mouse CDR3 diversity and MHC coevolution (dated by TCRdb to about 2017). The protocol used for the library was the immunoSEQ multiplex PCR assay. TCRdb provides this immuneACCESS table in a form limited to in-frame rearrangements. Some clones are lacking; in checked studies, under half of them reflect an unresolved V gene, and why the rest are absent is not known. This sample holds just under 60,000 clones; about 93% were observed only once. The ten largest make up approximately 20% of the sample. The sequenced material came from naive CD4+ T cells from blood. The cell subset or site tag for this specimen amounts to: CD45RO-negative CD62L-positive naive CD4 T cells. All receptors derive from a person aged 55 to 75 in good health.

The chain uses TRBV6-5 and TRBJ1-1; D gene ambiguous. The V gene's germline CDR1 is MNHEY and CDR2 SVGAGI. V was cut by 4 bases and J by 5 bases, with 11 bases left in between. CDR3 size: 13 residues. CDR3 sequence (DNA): TGTGCCAGCAGTTGCGAGGTTGGGACTGAAGCTTTCTTT. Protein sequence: CASSCEVGTEAFF.

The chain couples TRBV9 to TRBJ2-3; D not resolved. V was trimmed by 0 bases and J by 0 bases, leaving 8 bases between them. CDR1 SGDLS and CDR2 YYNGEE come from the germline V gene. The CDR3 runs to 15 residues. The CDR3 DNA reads TGTGCCAGCAGCGTAGGAGGAAGTAGCACAGATACGCAGTATTTT. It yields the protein CASSVGGSSTDTQYF.

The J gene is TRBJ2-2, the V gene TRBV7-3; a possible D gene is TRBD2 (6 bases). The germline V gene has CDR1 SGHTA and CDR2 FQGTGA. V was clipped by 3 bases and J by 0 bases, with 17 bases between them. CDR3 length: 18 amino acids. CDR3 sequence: CASSLGYLGLSNTGELFF. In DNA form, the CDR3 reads TGTGCCAGCAGCTTGGGGTACTTGGGACTCTCGAACACCGGGGAGCTGTTTTTT.

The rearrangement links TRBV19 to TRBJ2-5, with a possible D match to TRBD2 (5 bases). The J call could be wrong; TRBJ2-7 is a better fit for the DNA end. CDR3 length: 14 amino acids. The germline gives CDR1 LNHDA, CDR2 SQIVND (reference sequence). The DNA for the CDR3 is TGTGCCAGTAGTATCGGGGTCCAACATTACGAGCAGTACTTC. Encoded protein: CASSIGVQHYEQYF.

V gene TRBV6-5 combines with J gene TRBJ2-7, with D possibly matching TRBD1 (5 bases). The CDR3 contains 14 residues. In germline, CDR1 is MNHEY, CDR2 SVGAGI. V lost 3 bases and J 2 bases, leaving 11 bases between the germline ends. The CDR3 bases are TGTGCCAGCAGTTATAACAGGCCAGCCTACGAGCAGTACTTC. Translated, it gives CASSYNRPAYEQYF.

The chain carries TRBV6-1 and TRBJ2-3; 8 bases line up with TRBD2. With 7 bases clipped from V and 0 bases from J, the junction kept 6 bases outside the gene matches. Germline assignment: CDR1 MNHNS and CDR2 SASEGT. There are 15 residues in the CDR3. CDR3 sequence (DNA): TGTGCCAGCATCCCCGGACTAGCTAGCACAGATACGCAGTATTTT. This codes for CASIPGLASTDTQYF.

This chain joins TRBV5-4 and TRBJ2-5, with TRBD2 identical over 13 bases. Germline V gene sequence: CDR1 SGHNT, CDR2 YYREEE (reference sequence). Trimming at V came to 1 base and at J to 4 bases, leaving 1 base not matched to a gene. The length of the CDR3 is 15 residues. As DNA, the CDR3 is TGTGCCAGCAGCTTGACTAGCGGGAGGGGAGAGACCCAGTACTTC. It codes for CASSLTSGRGETQYF.

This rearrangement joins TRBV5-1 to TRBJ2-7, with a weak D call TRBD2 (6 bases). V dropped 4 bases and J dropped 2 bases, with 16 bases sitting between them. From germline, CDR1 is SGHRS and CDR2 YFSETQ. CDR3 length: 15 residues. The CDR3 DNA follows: TGCGCCAGCAGCCTAGACGGGAGTTACACCTACGAGCAGTACTTC. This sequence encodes CASSLDGSYTYEQYF.

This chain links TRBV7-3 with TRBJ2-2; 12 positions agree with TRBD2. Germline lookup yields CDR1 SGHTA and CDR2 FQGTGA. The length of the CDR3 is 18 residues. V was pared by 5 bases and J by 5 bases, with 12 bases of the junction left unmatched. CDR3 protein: CASSQTPRLAGVTGELFF. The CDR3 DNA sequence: TGTGCCAGCAGCCAAACGCCCCGACTAGCGGGAGTTACCGGGGAGCTGTTTTTT.

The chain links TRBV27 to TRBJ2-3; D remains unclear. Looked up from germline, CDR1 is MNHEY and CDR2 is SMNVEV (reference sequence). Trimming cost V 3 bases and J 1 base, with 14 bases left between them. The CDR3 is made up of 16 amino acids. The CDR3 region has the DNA TGTGCCAGCAGTTTTTCTGGTGTGGCTGGCACAGATACGCAGTATTTT. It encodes CASSFSGVAGTDTQYF.

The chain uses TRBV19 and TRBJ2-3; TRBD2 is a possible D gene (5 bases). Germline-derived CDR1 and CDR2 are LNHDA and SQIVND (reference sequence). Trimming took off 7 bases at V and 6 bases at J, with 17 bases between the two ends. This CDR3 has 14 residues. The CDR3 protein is CASTKGGLGDTQYF. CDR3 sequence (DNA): TGTGCCAGTACCAAAGGAGGCCTAGGGGATACGCAGTATTTT.

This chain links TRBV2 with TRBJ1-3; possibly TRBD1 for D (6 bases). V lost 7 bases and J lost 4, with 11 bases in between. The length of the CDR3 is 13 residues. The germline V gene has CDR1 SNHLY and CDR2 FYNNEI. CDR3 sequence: CASTIQGGNTIYF. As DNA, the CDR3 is TGTGCCAGCACCATACAGGGAGGAAACACCATATATTTT.

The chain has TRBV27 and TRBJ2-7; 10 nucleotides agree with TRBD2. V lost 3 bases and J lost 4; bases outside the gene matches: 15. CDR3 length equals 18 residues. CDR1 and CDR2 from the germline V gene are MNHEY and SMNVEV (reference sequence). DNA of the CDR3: TGTGCCAGCAGTTTTCGAGCTAGCGGGAGTGGTAGGGGGTACGAGCAGTACTTC. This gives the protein CASSFRASGSGRGYEQYF.

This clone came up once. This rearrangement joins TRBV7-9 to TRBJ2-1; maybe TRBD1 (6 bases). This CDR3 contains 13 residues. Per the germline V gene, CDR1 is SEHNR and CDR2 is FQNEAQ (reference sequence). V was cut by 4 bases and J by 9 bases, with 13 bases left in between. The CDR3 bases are TGTGCCAGCAGCTCTACAGGGCTCGGTGAGCAGTTCTTC. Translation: CASSSTGLGEQFF.

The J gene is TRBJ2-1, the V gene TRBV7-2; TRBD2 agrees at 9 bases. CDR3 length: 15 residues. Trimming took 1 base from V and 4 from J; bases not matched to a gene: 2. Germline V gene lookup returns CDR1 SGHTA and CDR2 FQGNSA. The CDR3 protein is CASSLGLAAYNEQFF. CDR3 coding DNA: TGTGCCAGCAGCTTAGGACTAGCGGCTTACAATGAGCAGTTCTTC.

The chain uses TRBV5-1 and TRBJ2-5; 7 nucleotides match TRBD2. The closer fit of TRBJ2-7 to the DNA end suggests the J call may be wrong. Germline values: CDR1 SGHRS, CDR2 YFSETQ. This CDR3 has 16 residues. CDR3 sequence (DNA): TGCGCCAGCAGCTTGGGCCCTGGGGGGAGGGGTCGCGAGCAGTACTTC. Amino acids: CASSLGPGGRGREQYF.

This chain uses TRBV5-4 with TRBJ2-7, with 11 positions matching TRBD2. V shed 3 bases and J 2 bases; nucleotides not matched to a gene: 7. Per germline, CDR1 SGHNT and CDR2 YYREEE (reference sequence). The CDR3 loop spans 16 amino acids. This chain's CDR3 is CASSSGLAENTYEQYF. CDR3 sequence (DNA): TGTGCCAGCAGCTCGGGACTAGCGGAGAACACCTACGAGCAGTACTTC.

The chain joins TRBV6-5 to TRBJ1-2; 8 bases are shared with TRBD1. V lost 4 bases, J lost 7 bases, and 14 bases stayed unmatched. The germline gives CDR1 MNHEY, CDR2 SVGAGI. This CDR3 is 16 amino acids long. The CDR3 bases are TGTGCCAGCAGTTCCCGGGTCAGGGGGCAGATGGGTGGCTACACCTTC. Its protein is CASSSRVRGQMGGYTF.

The CDR3 region has the DNA TGTGCCAGTAGTAGGTCGGTACAAGAGACCCAGTACTTC. Translating gives CASSRSVQETQYF. The J gene is TRBJ2-5, the V gene TRBV19; D remains unclear. The CDR3 totals 13 residues. Germline-derived CDR1 and CDR2 are LNHDA and SQIVND (reference sequence). Trimming removed 4 bases from V and 2 bases from J, with 8 bases in between.

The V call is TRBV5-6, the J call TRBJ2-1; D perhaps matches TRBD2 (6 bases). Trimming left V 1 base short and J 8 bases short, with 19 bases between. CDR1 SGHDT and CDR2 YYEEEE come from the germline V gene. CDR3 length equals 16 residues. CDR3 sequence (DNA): TGTGCCAGCAGCTTGCGGGGGACCTCCCGTACATATGAGCAGTTCTTC. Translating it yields CASSLRGTSRTYEQFF.